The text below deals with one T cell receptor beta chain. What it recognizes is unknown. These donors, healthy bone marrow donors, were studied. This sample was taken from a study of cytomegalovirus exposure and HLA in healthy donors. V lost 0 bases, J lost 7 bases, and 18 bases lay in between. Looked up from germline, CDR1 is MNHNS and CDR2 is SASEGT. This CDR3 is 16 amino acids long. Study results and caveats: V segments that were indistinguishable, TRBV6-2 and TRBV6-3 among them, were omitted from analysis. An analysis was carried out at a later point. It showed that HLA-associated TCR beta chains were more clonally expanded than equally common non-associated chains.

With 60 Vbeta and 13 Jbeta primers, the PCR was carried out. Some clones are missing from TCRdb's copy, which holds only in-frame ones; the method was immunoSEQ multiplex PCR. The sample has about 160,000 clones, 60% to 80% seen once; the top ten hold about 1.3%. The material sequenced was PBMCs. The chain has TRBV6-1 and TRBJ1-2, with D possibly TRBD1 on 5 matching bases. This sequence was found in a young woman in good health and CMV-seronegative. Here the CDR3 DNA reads TGTGCCAGCAGTGAAGCCCCGGGACTTAGAGTGGGTGGCTACACCTTC. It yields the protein CASSEAPGLRVGGYTF.